Shown below are 28 T cell receptor beta chains from a single sample sequenced in a study of tumor-infiltrating lymphocytes in primary liver carcinoma. Co-extraction of both nucleic acids (RNA and DNA) used about 19-33 mg of unsorted bulk tissue. With 400 to 550 ng total RNA as template and a constant-region primer, TCR beta cDNA was made. Libraries covering TCR beta were generated through three nested multiplex PCR rounds (using a slightly modified ARM-PCR). The study ran its first two PCR rounds for roughly 10 cycles each, using TRBV1-TRBV30 forward primers and a C-beta reverse primer. TCRdb called the multiplex PCR reads again in MiXCR, with one record for every CDR3 protein. The sample carries 80,000 or so distinct CDR3 sequences, 70% to 80% recorded once. Sequencing was carried out using liver tumor tissue from sampling region 4. Subset noted: tumor region T4, right-lateral pole. The receptors come from a woman in her fifties or sixties with primary liver carcinoma and hepatitis B virus infection.

For this clonotype: One end of the junction varies from germline; a read error may be responsible. This chain uses TRBV5-5 with TRBJ1-2, with D tentatively TRBD1 (6 bases). CDR3 length equals 15 residues. CDR1 SGHKS and CDR2 YYEKEE come from the germline V gene (reference sequence). The CDR3 reads CAGSLFGGRDYGYTF. The CDR3 DNA follows: TGTGCCGGCAGCTTGTTCGGGGGGCGAGACTATGGCTACACCTTC.

This clonotype was seen ten or more times. This chain joins TRBV11-2 and TRBJ2-2, with D perhaps TRBD1 (6 bases). Germline assignment: CDR1 SGHAT and CDR2 FQNNGV. V lost 1 base and J 3 bases, leaving 9 bases between the germline ends. The CDR3 is 15 residues long. The DNA of the CDR3 is TGTGCCAGCAGCTTAGGAGGGACACACACCGGGGAGCTGTTTTTT. This translates into CASSLGGTHTGELFF.

This clonotype was observed at least ten times. Here the CDR3 DNA reads TGTGCCAGCAGCCCACAGGGGAACTATGGCTACACCTTC. This sequence encodes CASSPQGNYGYTF. This sequence joins TRBV5-6 and TRBJ1-2, with 7 bases identical to TRBD1. The CDR3 is 13 residues long. J lost 2 bases, V lost 4 bases, and 2 bases had no gene match. Germline lookup yields CDR1 SGHDT and CDR2 YYEEEE.

The chain has TRBV20-1 and TRBJ2-3; 8 bases match TRBD1. Unmatched junction bases numbered 8, after V lost 0 bases and J lost 3 bases. CDR1 and CDR2 (germline): DFQATT, SNEGSKA (reference sequence). The CDR3 extends over 16 amino acids. The DNA for the CDR3 is TGCAGTGCTAGAGATTCTGGCAGGGGGCGGACAGATACGCAGTATTTT. It codes for CSARDSGRGRTDTQYF.

This clonotype was picked up one time. A much larger clone sits a single nucleotide away, making a read error possible. The V call is TRBV5-1, the J call TRBJ2-5; D is possibly TRBD2 (5 bases). Trimming pared 8 bases from V and 3 bases from J, leaving 11 bases between. CDR3 length: 12 amino acids. Germline CDR1 and CDR2: SGHRS and YFSETQ. The chain's CDR3 is CARSPAEETQYF. Here the CDR3 DNA reads TGCGCCAGGAGCCCAGCGGAAGAGACCCAGTACTTC.

This clonotype has only a few counts. V is TRBV18 and J is TRBJ2-5; TRBD1 agrees at 9 bases. Germline loops: CDR1 KGHSH, CDR2 LQKENI. V shed 3 bases and J 2 bases; nucleotides not matched to a gene: 4. This CDR3 has 15 amino acids. The CDR3 DNA follows: TGTGCCAGCTCACCTAACAGGGGGCGGCAAGAGACCCAGTACTTC. This sequence encodes CASSPNRGRQETQYF.

This clonotype was seen once. The gene calls are TRBV11-2 and TRBJ2-1; 9 bases align to TRBD2. Germline lookup yields CDR1 SGHAT and CDR2 FQNNGV. V lost 5 bases and J lost 7; bases outside the gene matches: 15. CDR3 length: 17 residues. CDR3 sequence: CASSVGLAAGGPNEQFF. As DNA, the CDR3 is TGTGCCAGCAGCGTAGGTCTGGCGGCGGGAGGGCCGAATGAGCAGTTCTTC.

As regards this clonotype: The junction differs from germline at one of its ends, possibly a read error. This sequence joins TRBV4-2 and TRBJ2-5; TRBD2 aligns across 8 bases. Germline CDR1 reads LGHNA; CDR2 reads YNFKEQ. The CDR3 runs 17 residues. The CDR3 sequence: CVSSQSGTRNDPETQYF. As DNA, the CDR3 is TGTGTCAGCAGCCAAAGCGGGACTAGGAATGACCCAGAGACCCAGTACTTC.

As concerns this clonotype: One end of the junction is discordant with germline, which a read error may explain. This chain connects TRBV29-1 to TRBJ2-3; the D is unclear. This CDR3 is built from 15 residues. The germline CDR1 and CDR2 sequences are SQVTM and ANQGSEA. The CDR3 DNA is TGCGGCGTTGAGGATAGGGTTCAAGGAACAGATACGCAGTATTTT. Amino acid sequence: CGVEDRVQGTDTQYF.

About this clonotype itself: A much more abundant neighbour one base away suggests this may be a read error. This chain links TRBV5-1 with TRBJ2-3, with a possible D match to TRBD1 (5 bases). The germline V gene has CDR1 SGHRS and CDR2 YFSETQ. The CDR3 is 14 residues long. The ends were cut back, 3 bases at V and 1 base at J, with 9 bases in the middle. In nucleotides, the CDR3 is TGCGCCAGCAGCTCGACAGCATGCACAGATACGCAGTATTTT. As protein: CASSSTACTDTQYF.

The rearrangement uses TRBV29-1 and TRBJ2-5; 9 bases align to TRBD2. This CDR3 has 16 amino acids. Germline loops: CDR1 SQVTM, CDR2 ANQGSEA. Trimming took 7 bases from V and 2 from J; bases not matched to a gene: 14. The CDR3 nucleotides read TGCAGCGCCTCCCGCGTGACTAGCGGAATTCAAGAGACCCAGTACTTC. Translating it yields CSASRVTSGIQETQYF.

The chain uses TRBV20-1 and TRBJ2-7, with TRBD2 matching 11 bases. The germline V gene has CDR1 DFQATT and CDR2 SNEGSKA (reference sequence). This CDR3 has 14 residues. Trimming at V came to 2 bases and at J to 4 bases, leaving 4 bases not matched to a gene. The DNA of the CDR3 is TGCAGTGCTAGACTGGGACTAGCGGTTTACGAGCAGTACTTC. The encoded protein is CSARLGLAVYEQYF.

About this clonotype: The junction and the germline gene differ at one end; a read error may be behind it. V gene TRBV4-2 combines with J gene TRBJ2-2; 7 positions agree with TRBD1. Germline lookup yields CDR1 LGHNA and CDR2 YNFKEQ. CDR3 length equals 18 residues. CDR3 in DNA: TGTGCCAGCAGCCAAGTCTCAGACAGGGCGCCAAACACCGGAGAGCTGTTTTTT. It specifies CASSQVSDRAPNTGELFF.

The chain is built from TRBV10-3 and TRBJ2-1, with TRBD2 identical over 9 bases. The CDR3 has 19 residues. Germline CDR1 is ENHRY and CDR2 is SYGVKD. Trimming removed 5 bases from V and 7 bases from J; junction bases left unmatched: 21. CDR3 bases: TGTGCCATCAGTAGGTCGACTACACCTAGGAGCGGGAGGATGAATGAGCAGTTCTTC. It codes for CAISRSTTPRSGRMNEQFF.

A note on this clonotype: Compared with germline, one end of the junction differs, possibly owing to a read error. The J gene is TRBJ2-7, the V gene TRBV11-1, with TRBD2 as a possible D gene (6 bases). There are 15 residues in the CDR3. The germline V gene encodes CDR1 SGHAT and CDR2 FQDESV (reference sequence). Written as DNA, the CDR3 is TGTGCCAGCAGCTGGGGCGGGACGAGGATCTATGAGCAGTGCTTC. Its translation: CASSWGGTRIYEQCF.

This chain connects TRBV7-8 to TRBJ2-1; 8 bases agree with TRBD1. Germline V gene sequence: CDR1 SGHVS, CDR2 FQNEAQ. The junction had 11 bases not matched to a gene; V was cut back by 11 bases and J by 2 bases. This CDR3 has 15 residues. The CDR3 DNA follows: TGTGCCGACAGCCCGCGACAGGGGCCCTACAATGAGCAGTTCTTC. This sequence encodes CADSPRQGPYNEQFF.

Points on this clonotype: At one of its ends the junction is not consistent with the germline gene, which may arise from a read error. J is TRBJ2-1 and V is TRBV12-3 or TRBV12-4; the D gene is possibly TRBD1 (6 bases). The CDR3 extends over 15 amino acids. As DNA, the CDR3 is TGTGCCAGCAATTTAGTACGGGGTGGGGGCAATGAGCAGCTCTTC. This codes for CASNLVRGGGNEQLF.

Points on this clonotype: A much larger clone lies a single base off, so this may be a read error. The chain uses TRBV10-3 and TRBJ2-1, with D tentatively TRBD1 (6 bases). The germline V gene encodes CDR1 ENHRY and CDR2 SYGVKD. Between the trimmed V and J ends, which lost 6 bases and 9 bases, there was a span of 15 bases. The CDR3 is 13 residues long. This CDR3 is CAIRGAGSVEQFF. The CDR3 DNA reads TGTGCCATCAGGGGGGCAGGGAGTGTTGAGCAGTTCTTC.

Remarks on this clonotype: The CDR3 end shows no conserved phenylalanine or tryptophan, and so a read error is likely. The chain has TRBV29-1 and TRBJ2-5, with a possible D match to TRBD2 (6 bases). V shed 3 bases and J shed 3 bases, with 8 bases lying between them. CDR3 size: 12 residues. The germline gives CDR1 SQVTM, CDR2 ANQGSEA. CDR3 region: CSVDGGEETQYL. CDR3 sequence (DNA): TGCAGCGTTGATGGAGGGGAAGAGACCCAGTACTTA.

This rearrangement joins TRBV4-1 to TRBJ1-3; possible D gene TRBD1, 5 bases. The CDR3 is 12 amino acids. Germline CDR1 and CDR2: MGHRA and YSYEKL. The V end was cut by 3 bases, the J end by 12 bases, with 12 bases between. CDR3 sequence: CASSHPTDIIYF. Written as DNA, the CDR3 is TGCGCCAGCAGCCACCCGACGGACATCATATATTTT.

J is TRBJ2-3 and V is TRBV6-4; 7 bases agree with TRBD2. CDR3 length: 16 residues. Germline trimming cut 3 bases from V and 3 bases from J; bases unmatched to any gene: 9. Germline V CDR1 and CDR2: MRHNA, SNTAGT. CDR3 residues: CASSDVEGGSTDTQYF. The CDR3 DNA follows: TGTGCCAGCAGTGATGTAGAGGGAGGGTCTACAGATACGCAGTATTTT.

The rearrangement links TRBV14 to TRBJ1-6; weak D call: TRBD1 (6 bases). With 3 bases removed from V and 7 bases from J, the gap between germline ends came to 10 bases. There are 14 residues in the CDR3. The germline gives CDR1 SGHDN, CDR2 FVKESK. In nucleotides, the CDR3 is TGTGCCAGCAGCCACTCAGGGGAAAATTCACCCCTCCACTTT. Protein sequence: CASSHSGENSPLHF.

This clonotype qualifies as medium-sized. The V and J genes are TRBV11-2 and TRBJ1-1; D gene unclear. Trimming took off 0 bases at V and 4 bases at J, with 6 bases between the two ends. This CDR3 contains 13 residues. The germline CDR1 and CDR2 sequences are SGHAT and FQNNGV. The CDR3 nucleotides read TGTGCCAGCAGCTTAGAGCCGGGCACTGAAGCTTTCTTT. This sequence encodes CASSLEPGTEAFF.

As concerns this clonotype: Mismatch with germline at one junction end may stem from a read error. This sequence joins TRBV29-1 and TRBJ2-1; the match to TRBD2 covers 8 bases. This CDR3 is 14 amino acids long. The germline V gene has CDR1 SQVTM and CDR2 ANQGSEA. As DNA, the CDR3 is TGTAGCGTTGAAGGGGCTAGCGGGCACAATGAGCAGTTCTTC. It yields the protein CSVEGASGHNEQFF.

Note on this clonotype: The CDR3 does not close with the conserved phenylalanine or tryptophan, likely indicating a read error. The J gene is TRBJ2-1, the V gene TRBV4-1; possibly TRBD2 for D (6 bases). From germline, CDR1 is MGHRA and CDR2 YSYEKL. The CDR3 is 16 residues long. V was trimmed by 2 bases and J by 0 bases, leaving 11 bases between them. As DNA, the CDR3 is TGCGCCAGCAGCCAATCGGGAGTGGGCTCCTACAATGAGCAGTTCCTC. It encodes CASSQSGVGSYNEQFL.

This clonotype has at least ten counts. V is TRBV28 and J is TRBJ2-7, with 9 nucleotides matching TRBD1. Unmatched junction bases numbered 8, after V lost 9 bases and J lost 2 bases. CDR3 size: 14 residues. CDR1 and CDR2 from the germline V gene are MDHEN and SYDVKM. CDR3 bases: TGTGCCAGGGCCATGGACAGGGGCACCTACGAGCAGTACTTC. It translates to CARAMDRGTYEQYF.

Worth noting for this clonotype: A much larger clone is a single base away; this may be a read error. The gene calls are TRBV4-1 and TRBJ1-4; maybe TRBD1 (6 bases). The CDR3 is made up of 16 amino acids. The V end lost 4 bases, the J end lost 3 bases, and 15 bases lay between the germline ends. Germline-derived CDR1 and CDR2 are MGHRA and YSYEKL. CDR3 DNA sequence: TGCGCCAGCAGCCGGACAGCCCTTCCAGCTAATGAAAAACTGTTTTTT. Its translation: CASSRTALPANEKLFF.

About this clonotype itself: As the CDR3 is not closed by the conserved phenylalanine or tryptophan, this likely results from a read error. The V call is TRBV30, the J call TRBJ1-2; D remains ambiguous. There are 13 residues in the CDR3. The V gene's germline CDR1 is GTSNPN and CDR2 SVGIG (reference sequence). Here the CDR3 reads CAWSVRSNYDYTL. CDR3 sequence (DNA): TGTGCCTGGAGTGTACGAAGTAACTATGACTACACCTTG.